This T cell receptor (beta chain) derives from a study of cytomegalovirus exposure and HLA in healthy donors. In the study overall: Earlier findings included over 90 million unique TCR beta sequences obtained from about 180 million T cells. Overall study results and limits: Trimming of TCR beta V- and J-genes showed a link, identified in a later analysis, to a missense DCLRE1C variant. When a later analysis was performed, an Asian-associated ancestry cluster reportedly had fewer N-insertions than the roughly 700-donor mean.

The CDR3 runs 16 residues. Germline CDR1 is LGHNT and CDR2 is FRNRAP. V trimming: 2 bases; J trimming: 3 bases; junction bases outside the gene matches: 7. A remark on this clone: Its antigen is as yet unknown.

Amplification used 60 Vbeta primers and 13 Jbeta primers. The data were produced by immunoSEQ multiplex PCR, yet TCRdb's version contains in-frame clones alone and is incomplete. This sample yields approximately 120,000 clones, of which more than 80% are seen a single time; about 6.7% belongs to the top ten. Nominal health characterized the donors when sampled, though unrecorded immune exposures were likely. V gene TRBV12-5 combines with J gene TRBJ2-1; TRBD1 aligns across 7 bases. The sequence came from a woman aged 25 to 39 in good health and CMV-seropositive. The specimen was PBMCs. The CDR3 protein is CASGLNRGLNYNEQFF. CDR3 coding DNA: TGTGCTAGTGGTTTGAACAGGGGCCTAAACTACAATGAGCAGTTCTTC. Drawing the rest from reference TRBV12-5 and TRBJ2-1, the complete variable domain is DARVTQTPRHKVTEMGQEVTMRCQPILGHNTVFWYRQTMMQGLELLAYFRNRAPLDDSGMPKDRFSAEMPDATLATLKIQPSEPRDSAVYFCASGLNRGLNYNEQFFGPGTRLTVL.